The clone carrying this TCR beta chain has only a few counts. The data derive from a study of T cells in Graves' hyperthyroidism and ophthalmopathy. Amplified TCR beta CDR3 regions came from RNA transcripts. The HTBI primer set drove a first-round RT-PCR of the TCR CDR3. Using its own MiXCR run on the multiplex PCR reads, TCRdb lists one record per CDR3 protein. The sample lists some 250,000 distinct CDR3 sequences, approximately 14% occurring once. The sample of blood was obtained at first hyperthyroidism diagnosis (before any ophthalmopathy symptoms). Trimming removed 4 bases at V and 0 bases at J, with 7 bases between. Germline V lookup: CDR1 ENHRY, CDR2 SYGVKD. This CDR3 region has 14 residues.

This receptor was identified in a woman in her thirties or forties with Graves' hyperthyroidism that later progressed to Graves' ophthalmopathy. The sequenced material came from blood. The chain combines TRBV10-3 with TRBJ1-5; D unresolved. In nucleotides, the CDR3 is TGTGCCATCAGTGCCAGTCCTAGCAATCAGCCCCAGCATTTT. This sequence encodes CAISASPSNQPQHF.